This TCR beta chain is from a study of CD8 T cells in ankylosing spondylitis. By quantitative 5'-RACE with molecular barcodes, the TCR beta libraries were made. TCRdb re-analysed the 5' RACE reads in MiXCR, keeping a single row per CDR3 protein. The table lists some 250,000 distinct CDR3 sequences, around 25% of them singletons. V shed 0 bases and J 5 bases; nucleotides not matched to a gene: 3. Germline CDR1 and CDR2: SQVTM and ANQGSEA. The CDR3 loop spans 13 amino acids. Remarks on this clonotype: Its matching antigen is unknown.

General observations from the study: Significantly higher representation of disease-linked clones was reported for matched ankylosing spondylitis synovial fluid. Clones linked to the disease showed a CD8+ phenotype. They occurred at relatively low frequencies in peripheral blood.

The chain joins TRBV29-1 to TRBJ1-2, with 7 bases that match TRBD1. The sequence was obtained from a male donor with ankylosing spondylitis or in good health (not recorded which). Sample: blood, either unsorted or a sorted T cell fraction (not recorded which). CDR3: CSVEESGGYGYTF. The DNA of the CDR3 is TGCAGCGTTGAAGAATCAGGGGGATATGGCTACACCTTC.